Below are 17 T cell receptor beta chains sequenced from a single sample in a study of cytomegalovirus exposure and HLA in healthy donors. Method: immunoSEQ multiplex PCR; TCRdb's copy keeps in-frame clones and lacks some. The sample has some 69,000 clones, 96% seen once; the top ten hold more than 4%. The sample consisted of PBMCs. The receptors originated from a woman in her late teens or twenties in good health and CMV-seropositive.

This chain uses TRBV18 with TRBJ2-1, with 14 bases that match TRBD2. CDR3 size: 16 residues. Germline CDR1 KGHSH, CDR2 LQKENI. With V trimmed by 3 bases and J by 8 bases, 6 bases remained unmatched. The CDR3 sequence is CASSPRLAGGPHEQFF. The CDR3, as DNA: TGTGCCAGCTCACCGCGACTAGCGGGAGGGCCGCATGAGCAGTTCTTC.

The rearrangement links TRBV29-1 to TRBJ1-2; TRBD1 matches at 7 bases. Germline lookup yields CDR1 SQVTM and CDR2 ANQGSEA. The junction had 9 bases not matched to a gene; V was cut back by 7 bases and J by 4 bases. The CDR3 runs to 13 residues. CDR3 nucleotide sequence: TGCAGCGCGGGACAGACGACCGGCTATGGCTACACCTTC. It is translated as CSAGQTTGYGYTF.

The rearrangement joins TRBV10-2 to TRBJ2-3; D is perhaps TRBD2 (5 bases). This CDR3 spans 15 amino acids. V shed 10 bases and J shed 0 bases, with 17 bases lying between them. Germline V gene sequence: CDR1 WSHSY, CDR2 SAAADI. CDR3 nucleotide sequence: TGCGCCACCCTGTGGGTAGAGGGAAGCACAGATACGCAGTATTTT. It codes for CATLWVEGSTDTQYF.

The J gene is TRBJ1-5, the V gene TRBV30; D gene unclear. The CDR3 runs 12 residues. The V end lost 0 bases, the J end lost 6 bases, and 6 bases lay between the germline ends. The germline V gene has CDR1 GTSNPN and CDR2 SVGIG (reference sequence). The CDR3 region is CAWSVRGQPQHF. CDR3 nucleotides: TGTGCCTGGAGTGTACGGGGTCAGCCCCAGCATTTT.

The V gene is TRBV5-8, the J gene TRBJ2-1; 12 bases align to TRBD2. Losses at the gene ends were 4 bases for V and 7 bases for J; bases not matched to a gene: 6. The CDR3 sequence is 15 residues long. Germline CDR1 is SGHTS and CDR2 is YDEGEE. CDR3 sequence: CASSVGLAGRNEQFF. The CDR3 nucleotides read TGTGCCAGCAGCGTGGGACTAGCGGGTAGGAATGAGCAGTTCTTC.

J is TRBJ1-1 and V is TRBV28; D remains ambiguous. The V end was cut by 4 bases, the J end by 2 bases, with 5 bases between. The CDR3 runs 12 residues. CDR1 MDHEN and CDR2 SYDVKM come from the germline V gene. CDR3 DNA sequence: TGTGCCAGCAGTTCCGGTAACACTGAAGCTTTCTTT. Encoded protein: CASSSGNTEAFF.

The rearrangement links TRBV14 to TRBJ2-3; TRBD1 might be the D (6 bases). Trimming took 1 base from V and 3 from J, leaving 14 bases between them. Germline V gene lookup returns CDR1 SGHDN and CDR2 FVKESK. CDR3 size: 16 residues. CDR3 DNA: TGTGCCAGCAGCCAAGCGGTTGGGGGCCGGACAGATACGCAGTATTTT. Its protein is CASSQAVGGRTDTQYF. The complete variable domain, with remaining parts taken from reference TRBV14 and TRBJ2-3, reads EAGVTQFPSHSVIEKGQTVTLRCDPISGHDNLYWYRRVMGKEIKFLLHFVKESKQDESGMPNNRFLAERTGGTYSTLKVQPAELEDSGVYFCASSQAVGGRTDTQYFGPGTRLTVL.

This chain uses TRBV9 with TRBJ2-2, with D perhaps matching TRBD2 (5 bases). Trimming removed 10 bases from V and 4 bases from J, with 26 bases in between. Germline loops: CDR1 SGDLS, CDR2 YYNGEE. This CDR3 is 17 amino acids long. CDR3 amino acids: CAGPRRTSRFGTGELFF. The DNA for the CDR3 is TGTGCCGGGCCACGAAGGACTTCAAGGTTTGGCACCGGGGAGCTGTTTTTT. Filled out from reference TRBV9 and TRBJ2-2, the complete variable domain reads DSGVTQTPKHLITATGQRVTLRCSPRSGDLSVYWYQQSLDQGLQFLIQYYNGEERAKGNILERFSAQQFPDLHSELNLSSLELGDSALYFCAGPRRTSRFGTGELFFGEGSRLTVL.

The table lists this clone with a count of one. The rearrangement uses TRBV11-3 and TRBJ2-6, with a weak D call TRBD1 (5 bases). The V end lost 2 bases, the J end lost 4 bases, and 9 bases lay between the germline ends. Germline assignment: CDR1 SGHNT and CDR2 YENEEA. This CDR3 is 15 amino acids long. The CDR3 DNA reads as TGTGCCAGCAGCTTACAGGGTCCCGGGGCCAACGTCCTGACTTTC. Amino acids: CASSLQGPGANVLTF.

As DNA, the CDR3 is TGTGCCAGCAGCGCCCGGGACTTCACAGATACGCAGTATTTT. Translation: CASSARDFTDTQYF. This chain links TRBV7-2 with TRBJ2-3, with TRBD2 as a possible D gene (6 bases). The CDR3 is 14 residues long. V lost 5 bases and J 2 bases, leaving 11 bases between the germline ends. The germline V gene has CDR1 SGHTA and CDR2 FQGNSA.

The chain uses TRBV15 and TRBJ2-1, with 7 nucleotides matching TRBD1. The CDR3 consists of 15 residues. Germline V gene sequence: CDR1 LNHNV, CDR2 YYDKDF (reference sequence). Germline trimming cut 1 base from V and 5 bases from J; bases unmatched to any gene: 5. In nucleotides, the CDR3 is TGTGCCACCAGCAGAGGGGGAACAGGGGACAATGAGCAGTTCTTC. This codes for CATSRGGTGDNEQFF.

This clone was seen once. The chain recombines TRBV19 with TRBJ1-5; D gene ambiguous. The CDR3 length is 15 residues. The V end was cut by 5 bases, the J end by 0 bases, with 11 bases between. CDR1 is LNHDA and CDR2 is SQIVND in the germline V gene (reference sequence). The CDR3 nucleotides read TGTGCCAGTAGTTTAAGACTCGATAGCAATCAGCCCCAGCATTTT. It encodes CASSLRLDSNQPQHF.

The V call is TRBV7-8, the J call TRBJ2-1; 15 bases line up with TRBD2. This CDR3 has 18 residues. V lost 2 bases and J lost 2; bases outside the gene matches: 4. Germline V lookup: CDR1 SGHVS, CDR2 FQNEAQ. CDR3 bases: TGTGCCAGCAGCTTACTGGGACTAGCGGGAGGAACCTACAATGAGCAGTTCTTC. This codes for CASSLLGLAGGTYNEQFF. The full variable domain, rest sourced from reference TRBV7-8 and TRBJ2-1, is GAGVSQSPRYKVAKRGQDVALRCDPISGHVSLFWYQQALGQGPEFLTYFQNEAQLDKSGLPSDRFFAERPEGSVSTLKIQRTQQEDSAVYLCASSLLGLAGGTYNEQFFGPGTRLTVL.

The J gene is TRBJ1-2, the V gene TRBV11-2; D may be TRBD1 (5 bases). Germline lookup yields CDR1 SGHAT and CDR2 FQNNGV. Trimming took 3 bases from V and 6 from J, leaving 11 bases between them. The CDR3 sequence is 13 residues long. CDR3 region: CASSLEGAHGYTF. The CDR3 DNA follows: TGTGCCAGCAGCTTGGAAGGGGCCCATGGCTACACCTTC.

V gene TRBV4-3 combines with J gene TRBJ2-3; TRBD2 matches 12 bases. CDR1 LGHNA and CDR2 YSLEER come from the germline V gene. The V gene end was trimmed by 4 bases and the J gene end by 2 bases; junction bases not matched to a gene: 7. The CDR3 has 17 residues. The CDR3 sequence is CASSPSGRGGYTDTQYF. The CDR3 nucleotides read TGCGCCAGCAGCCCTAGCGGGAGGGGAGGGTACACAGATACGCAGTATTTT.

The rearrangement uses TRBV20-1 and TRBJ2-1, with 7 nucleotides matching TRBD1. The germline CDR1 and CDR2 sequences are DFQATT and SNEGSKA (reference sequence). J gave up 6 bases and V 6 bases, and 2 bases lay outside the gene matches. This CDR3 is 11 amino acids long. For the CDR3, the DNA is TGCAGTGCCGACAGGGCCAATGAGCAGTTCTTC. Amino acids: CSADRANEQFF.

The rearrangement uses TRBV29-1 and TRBJ1-2; TRBD1 matches at 9 bases. Per the germline V gene, CDR1 is SQVTM and CDR2 is ANQGSEA. The CDR3 has 14 residues. V lost 0 bases and J lost 5; bases outside the gene matches: 4. DNA for the CDR3: TGCAGCGTTGAAGACACGACAGGGGGATATGGCTACACCTTC. Encoded protein: CSVEDTTGGYGYTF.